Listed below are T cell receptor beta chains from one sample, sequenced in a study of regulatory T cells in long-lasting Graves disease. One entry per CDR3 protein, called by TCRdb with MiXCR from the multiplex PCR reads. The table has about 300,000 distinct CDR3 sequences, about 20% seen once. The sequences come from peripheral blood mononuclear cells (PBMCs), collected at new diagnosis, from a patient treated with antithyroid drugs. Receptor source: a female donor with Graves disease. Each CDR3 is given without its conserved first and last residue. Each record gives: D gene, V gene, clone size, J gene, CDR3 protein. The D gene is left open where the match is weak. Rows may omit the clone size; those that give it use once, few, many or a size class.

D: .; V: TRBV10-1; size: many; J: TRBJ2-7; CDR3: ASSNTAPNEQY
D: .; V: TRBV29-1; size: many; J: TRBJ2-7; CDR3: SVEDGRDVREQY
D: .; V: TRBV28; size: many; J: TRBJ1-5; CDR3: ASSLARLGPQH
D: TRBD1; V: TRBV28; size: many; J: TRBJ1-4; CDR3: ASRPPTGTGEKLF
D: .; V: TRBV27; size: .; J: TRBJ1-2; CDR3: ASAGGPPVSNYGYT
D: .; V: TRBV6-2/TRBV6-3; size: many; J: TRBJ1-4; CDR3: ASSYSFATNEKLF
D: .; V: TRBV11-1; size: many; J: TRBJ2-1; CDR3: ASSQRGQGLYNEQF
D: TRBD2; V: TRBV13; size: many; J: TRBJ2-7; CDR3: AARPTSYYEQY
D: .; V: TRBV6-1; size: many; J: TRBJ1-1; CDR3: ATSIEAF
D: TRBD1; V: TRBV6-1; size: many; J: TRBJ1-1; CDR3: ASSPGGWDTEAF
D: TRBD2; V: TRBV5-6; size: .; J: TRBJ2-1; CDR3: ASSSQILAGGHNEQF
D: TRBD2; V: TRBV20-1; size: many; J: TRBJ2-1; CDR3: SAREGLAGYNEQF
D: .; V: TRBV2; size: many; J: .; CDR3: ASSEGEWVGLETQY